This is a list of T cell receptor beta chains from one sample in a study of siplizumab effects on memory and regulatory T cells. Method: immunoSEQ multiplex PCR; TCRdb's copy keeps in-frame clones and lacks some. In the table there are around 94,000 clones, 90% to 95% of which are singletons. Sample: CD4+ T cells sorted from blood. The receptors shown here come from a human donor in good health. The CDR3 runs from the conserved cysteine through the conserved F or W. The order of the fields is CDR3 protein, CDR3 DNA, D gene, J gene, clone size, V gene. The D gene is left open where the match is weak. The size field is filled for only some rows; it gives once, few, many or a size class.

cdr3_aa: CASSSHPKRSQETQYF; cdr3_nt: TGTGCCAGCAGTTCCCACCCTAAGCGTTCACAAGAGACCCAGTACTTC; d_call: -; j_call: TRBJ2-5; clone_size: -; v_call: TRBV27
cdr3_aa: CASSLTDRFTGELFF; cdr3_nt: TGCGCCAGCAGCTTAACTGACAGGTTCACCGGGGAGCTGTTTTTT; d_call: -; j_call: TRBJ2-2; clone_size: -; v_call: TRBV5-1
cdr3_aa: CASSLFVSGKRANTEAFF; cdr3_nt: TGTGCCAGCAGCTTATTCGTGTCAGGGAAGAGGGCAAACACTGAAGCTTTCTTT; d_call: -; j_call: TRBJ1-1; clone_size: -; v_call: TRBV11-1
cdr3_aa: CASSPKDKSTDTQYF; cdr3_nt: TGTGCCAGCTCACCAAAAGATAAGAGCACAGATACGCAGTATTTT; d_call: -; j_call: TRBJ2-3; clone_size: -; v_call: TRBV18
cdr3_aa: CASSQGVGRGRGNSNQPQHF; cdr3_nt: TGCGCCAGCAGCCAAGGGGTGGGCAGGGGGCGAGGGAATAGCAATCAGCCCCAGCATTTT; d_call: TRBD1; j_call: TRBJ1-5; clone_size: -; v_call: TRBV4-1
cdr3_aa: CSVDGSRVNTEAFF; cdr3_nt: TGCAGCGTTGATGGGTCCAGGGTGAACACTGAAGCTTTCTTT; d_call: -; j_call: TRBJ1-1; clone_size: -; v_call: TRBV29-1
cdr3_aa: CASMVLDQPQHF; cdr3_nt: TGTGCCAGCATGGTTTTGGATCAGCCCCAGCATTTT; d_call: -; j_call: TRBJ1-5; clone_size: -; v_call: TRBV28
cdr3_aa: CASSFGGTGELFF; cdr3_nt: TGCGCCAGCAGCTTTGGGGGCACCGGGGAGCTGTTTTTT; d_call: -; j_call: TRBJ2-2; clone_size: -; v_call: TRBV5-1
cdr3_aa: CASSATSKFDEQFF; cdr3_nt: TGTGCCAGCAGTGCGACTAGTAAATTTGATGAGCAGTTCTTC; d_call: -; j_call: TRBJ2-1; clone_size: -; v_call: TRBV25-1
cdr3_aa: CASSHQGSSSYEQYF; cdr3_nt: TGTGCCAGCAGCCATCAGGGGAGTAGCTCCTACGAGCAGTACTTC; d_call: -; j_call: TRBJ2-7; clone_size: once; v_call: TRBV4-2
cdr3_aa: CASRTGTLNTEAFF; cdr3_nt: TGTGCCAGCAGGACCGGGACCCTGAACACTGAAGCTTTCTTT; d_call: -; j_call: TRBJ1-1; clone_size: -; v_call: TRBV27
cdr3_aa: CASSLELTRRGIQYF; cdr3_nt: TGCGCCAGCAGCTTGGAGTTGACCCGAAGGGGCATTCAGTACTTC; d_call: -; j_call: TRBJ2-4; clone_size: -; v_call: TRBV5-1
cdr3_aa: CASSVVGGASEAFF; cdr3_nt: TGTGCCAGCAGCGTAGTAGGGGGGGCCTCTGAAGCTTTCTTT; d_call: -; j_call: TRBJ1-1; clone_size: -; v_call: TRBV9
cdr3_aa: CASSLQGVWQPQHF; cdr3_nt: TGTGCCAGCAGCTTGCAGGGGGTATGGCAGCCCCAGCATTTT; d_call: TRBD1; j_call: TRBJ1-5; clone_size: -; v_call: TRBV5-6
cdr3_aa: CASSAVGDRGRREQYF; cdr3_nt: TGTGCCAGTAGTGCCGTGGGGGACAGGGGGCGTCGCGAGCAGTACTTC; d_call: TRBD1; j_call: TRBJ2-7; clone_size: -; v_call: TRBV19
cdr3_aa: CASSILGITEAFF; cdr3_nt: TGTGCCAGTAGTATACTGGGGATCACTGAAGCTTTCTTT; d_call: -; j_call: TRBJ1-1; clone_size: -; v_call: TRBV19
cdr3_aa: CASSRMNTEAFF; cdr3_nt: TGTGCCAGCAGTAGAATGAACACTGAAGCTTTCTTT; d_call: -; j_call: TRBJ1-1; clone_size: -; v_call: TRBV28
cdr3_aa: CASRMYGFGEQYF; cdr3_nt: TGTGCCAGCAGAATGTATGGGTTTGGGGAGCAGTACTTC; d_call: -; j_call: TRBJ2-7; clone_size: -; v_call: TRBV6-5
cdr3_aa: CASSGRDRGRQPQHF; cdr3_nt: TGTGCCAGCAGTGGCCGTGACAGGGGTAGGCAGCCCCAGCATTTT; d_call: TRBD1; j_call: TRBJ1-5; clone_size: -; v_call: TRBV6-1
cdr3_aa: CASSLATRQGNEKLFF; cdr3_nt: TGTGCCAGCAGCTTGGCAACTCGGCAGGGAAATGAAAAACTGTTTTTT; d_call: -; j_call: TRBJ1-4; clone_size: -; v_call: TRBV5-4
cdr3_aa: CASSQRSGTGGQGEQYF; cdr3_nt: TGTGCCAGCAGCCAAAGGTCTGGGACAGGGGGCCAAGGCGAGCAGTACTTC; d_call: TRBD1; j_call: TRBJ2-7; clone_size: -; v_call: TRBV5-5
cdr3_aa: CASSSRTSRSSYNEQFF; cdr3_nt: TGTGCCAGCAGCTCGAGAACTAGCCGGAGCTCCTACAATGAGCAGTTCTTC; d_call: -; j_call: TRBJ2-1; clone_size: -; v_call: TRBV11-3
cdr3_aa: CASSPTSLAGRTDTQYF; cdr3_nt: TGTGCCAGCTCACCCACATCTCTAGCGGGGCGCACAGATACGCAGTATTTT; d_call: TRBD2; j_call: TRBJ2-3; clone_size: few; v_call: TRBV18
cdr3_aa: CASSLLDRGGEQFF; cdr3_nt: TGTGCCAGCTCACTATTGGACCGAGGGGGTGAGCAGTTCTTC; d_call: -; j_call: TRBJ2-1; clone_size: few; v_call: TRBV18
cdr3_aa: CASRPGTRASYEQYF; cdr3_nt: TGTGCCAGCAGGCCCGGGACTAGGGCCTCCTACGAGCAGTACTTC; d_call: TRBD2; j_call: TRBJ2-7; clone_size: -; v_call: TRBV6-5
cdr3_aa: CASGPTGPSSYEQYF; cdr3_nt: TGTGCCAGCGGCCCGACTGGCCCCAGCTCCTACGAGCAGTACTTC; d_call: -; j_call: TRBJ2-7; clone_size: -; v_call: TRBV21-1
cdr3_aa: CASSSRQAMVAGYTF; cdr3_nt: TGTGCCAGCAGTTCAAGACAGGCAATGGTGGCCGGCTACACCTTC; d_call: -; j_call: TRBJ1-2; clone_size: -; v_call: TRBV28
cdr3_aa: CASSQDNNWNTGELFF; cdr3_nt: TGCGCCAGCAGCCAAGATAACAATTGGAACACCGGGGAGCTGTTTTTT; d_call: -; j_call: TRBJ2-2; clone_size: -; v_call: TRBV4-1
cdr3_aa: CASSYDSTAAWGYTF; cdr3_nt: TGTGCCAGCAGTTACGATTCAACCGCCGCTTGGGGCTACACCTTC; d_call: -; j_call: TRBJ1-2; clone_size: -; v_call: TRBV6-5
cdr3_aa: CASSRTSGSINEQFF; cdr3_nt: TGTGCCAGCAGTCGGACTAGCGGGAGTATAAATGAGCAGTTCTTC; d_call: TRBD2; j_call: TRBJ2-1; clone_size: -; v_call: TRBV27
cdr3_aa: CASSYEGPIGYTF; cdr3_nt: TGTGCCAGCAGTTACGAGGGACCGATTGGCTACACCTTC; d_call: -; j_call: TRBJ1-2; clone_size: once; v_call: TRBV6-5
cdr3_aa: CAWRRDGSNQPQHF; cdr3_nt: TGTGCCTGGAGGAGGGACGGGAGCAATCAGCCCCAGCATTTT; d_call: -; j_call: TRBJ1-5; clone_size: -; v_call: TRBV30
cdr3_aa: CASSLASTGSNEQFF; cdr3_nt: TGTGCCAGCAGCTTAGCCTCGACAGGGTCCAATGAGCAGTTCTTC; d_call: TRBD1; j_call: TRBJ2-1; clone_size: -; v_call: TRBV7-9
cdr3_aa: CASSTTYRSLGTEAFF; cdr3_nt: TGTGCCAGTAGTACAACCTACAGGTCCTTGGGCACTGAAGCTTTCTTT; d_call: -; j_call: TRBJ1-1; clone_size: -; v_call: TRBV19
cdr3_aa: CASSLVGRTDEQYF; cdr3_nt: TGTGCCAGCAGCTTAGTCGGACGGACTGACGAGCAGTACTTC; d_call: -; j_call: TRBJ2-7; clone_size: -; v_call: TRBV7-9
cdr3_aa: CASSLAFDYEQFF; cdr3_nt: TGTGCCAGCAGCTTAGCGTTTGACTACGAGCAGTTCTTC; d_call: -; j_call: TRBJ2-1; clone_size: -; v_call: TRBV7-9
cdr3_aa: CASSFGQGGTFHEQYF; cdr3_nt: TGTGCCAGCAGCTTCGGGCAGGGGGGTACTTTCCACGAGCAGTACTTC; d_call: -; j_call: TRBJ2-7; clone_size: -; v_call: TRBV11-2
cdr3_aa: CAWSRGTPGELFF; cdr3_nt: TGTGCCTGGAGTAGGGGGACTCCCGGGGAGCTGTTTTTT; d_call: -; j_call: TRBJ2-2; clone_size: -; v_call: TRBV30
cdr3_aa: CASSYPGGQETQYF; cdr3_nt: TGTGCCAGCAGCTATCCGGGAGGGCAAGAGACCCAGTACTTC; d_call: TRBD2; j_call: TRBJ2-5; clone_size: -; v_call: TRBV7-9
cdr3_aa: CATGRMIEYF; cdr3_nt: TGTGCCACCGGGCGGATGATAGAGTATTTT; d_call: -; j_call: TRBJ2-3; clone_size: -; v_call: TRBV27
cdr3_aa: CASSLFIGTGGSPLHF; cdr3_nt: TGTGCCAGCAGCTTGTTTATTGGGACAGGGGGATCACCCCTCCACTTT; d_call: TRBD1; j_call: TRBJ1-6; clone_size: -; v_call: TRBV5-6
cdr3_aa: CASSMGQGNTEAFF; cdr3_nt: TGTGCCAGTAGTATGGGACAGGGGAACACTGAAGCTTTCTTT; d_call: TRBD1; j_call: TRBJ1-1; clone_size: -; v_call: TRBV19